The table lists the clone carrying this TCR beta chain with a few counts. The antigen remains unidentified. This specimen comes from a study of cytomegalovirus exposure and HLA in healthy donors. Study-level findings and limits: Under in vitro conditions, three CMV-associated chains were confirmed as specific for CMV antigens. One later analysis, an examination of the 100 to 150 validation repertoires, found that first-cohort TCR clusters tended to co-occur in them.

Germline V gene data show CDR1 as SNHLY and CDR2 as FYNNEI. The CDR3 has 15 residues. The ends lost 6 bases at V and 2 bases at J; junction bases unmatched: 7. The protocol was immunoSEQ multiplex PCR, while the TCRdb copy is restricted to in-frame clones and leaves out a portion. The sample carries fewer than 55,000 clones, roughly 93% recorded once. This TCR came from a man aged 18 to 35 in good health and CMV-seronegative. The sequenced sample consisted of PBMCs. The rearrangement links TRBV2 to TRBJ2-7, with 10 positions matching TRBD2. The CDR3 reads CASRVGTSATYEQYF. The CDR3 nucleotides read TGTGCCAGCAGGGTGGGGACTAGCGCCACCTACGAGCAGTACTTC. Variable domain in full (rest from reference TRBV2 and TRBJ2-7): EPEVTQTPSHQVTQMGQEVILRCVPISNHLYFYWYRQILGQKVEFLVSFYNNEISEKSEIFDDQFSVERPDGSNFTLKIRSTKLEDSAMYFCASRVGTSATYEQYFGPGTRLTVT.